This T cell receptor beta chain was captured by sequencing in a study of breast tumors, draining lymph nodes, adjacent tissues. The lymph nodes were axillary draining lymph nodes from breast cancer patients. Germline V gene data show CDR1 as SEHNR and CDR2 as FQNEAQ (reference sequence). This CDR3 spans 15 amino acids. The V and J ends lost 1 base and 5 bases, in that order; junction bases with no gene match: 7. MiXCR, applied by TCRdb to the multiplex PCR reads, yields one record per CDR3 protein. The data show 120,000 to 150,000 distinct CDR3 sequences, with approximately 32% seen just once and less than 2.5% held by the top ten.

The receptor's source is a female donor with breast cancer. Some clones in this sample may be carry-over from other donors' samples. The sample taken for sequencing was axillary lymph node tissue. This sequence joins TRBV7-9 and TRBJ2-5; 7 positions match TRBD1. CDR3 sequence (DNA): TGTGCCAGCAGCTTAGGGGACAGTCCGTTCGAGACCCAGTACTTC. This translates into CASSLGDSPFETQYF.